This TCR beta chain was captured in a study of blood T cell repertoires in COVID-19. As for the study in general: PBMCs, B-cell-depleted T cells, or T cells were the source of the cDNA or gDNA that made up the material.

CDR3 length: 15 residues. Germline assignment: CDR1 SGDLS and CDR2 YYNGEE. Trimming removed 6 bases at V and 0 bases at J, with 10 bases between. As processed by the authors: Quantification of nucleated cells was approximated via reference gene primer amplification. Assay: immunoSEQ multiplex PCR; the TCRdb copy retains only in-frame clones and omits some. V, J and clone size reflect that table, while D and trimming were determined from the DNA. Of approximately 390,000 clones listed, around nine tenths were seen once; the top ten hold 10%. The gene calls are TRBV9 and TRBJ1-6; tentative D call: TRBD1 (5 bases). The clonotype comes from a woman aged 50 to 65 who had recovered from COVID-19. Sequencing used PBMCs or T cells enriched from blood (not recorded which). CDR3 loop: CASTRGSSYNSPLHF. CDR3 coding DNA: TGTGCCAGCACCCGGGGGAGCTCCTATAATTCACCCCTCCACTTT.